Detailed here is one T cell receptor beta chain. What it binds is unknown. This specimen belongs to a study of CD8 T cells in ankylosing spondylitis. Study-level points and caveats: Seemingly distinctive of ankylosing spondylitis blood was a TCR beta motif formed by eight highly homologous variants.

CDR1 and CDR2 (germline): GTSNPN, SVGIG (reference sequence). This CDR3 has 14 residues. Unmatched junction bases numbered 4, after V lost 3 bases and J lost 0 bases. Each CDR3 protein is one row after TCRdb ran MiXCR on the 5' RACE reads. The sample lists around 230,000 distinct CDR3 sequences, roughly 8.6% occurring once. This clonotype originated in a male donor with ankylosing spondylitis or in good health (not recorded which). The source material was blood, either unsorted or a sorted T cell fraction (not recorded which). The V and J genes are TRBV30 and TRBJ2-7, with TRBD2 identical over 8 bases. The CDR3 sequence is CAWRRSGSSYEQYF. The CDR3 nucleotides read TGTGCCTGGAGGCGGAGCGGGAGCTCCTACGAGCAGTACTTC.